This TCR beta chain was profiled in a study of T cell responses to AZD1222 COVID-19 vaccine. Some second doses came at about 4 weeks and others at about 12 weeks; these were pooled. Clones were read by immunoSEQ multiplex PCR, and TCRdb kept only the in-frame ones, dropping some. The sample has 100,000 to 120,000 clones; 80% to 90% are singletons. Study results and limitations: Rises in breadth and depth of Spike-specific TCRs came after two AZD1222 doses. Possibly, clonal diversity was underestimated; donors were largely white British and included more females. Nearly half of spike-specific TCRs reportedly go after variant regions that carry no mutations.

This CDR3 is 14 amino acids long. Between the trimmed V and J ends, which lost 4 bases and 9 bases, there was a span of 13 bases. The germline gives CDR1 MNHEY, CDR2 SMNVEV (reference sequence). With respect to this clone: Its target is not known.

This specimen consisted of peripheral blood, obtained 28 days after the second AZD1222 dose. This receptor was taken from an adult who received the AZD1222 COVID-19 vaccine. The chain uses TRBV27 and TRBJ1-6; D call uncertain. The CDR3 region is CASSSAGVSSPLHF. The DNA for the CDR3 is TGTGCCAGCAGTTCCGCAGGAGTCAGTTCACCCCTCCACTTT.